This note documents a single T cell receptor beta chain sequence. These data are taken from a study of blood T cell repertoires in COVID-19. V shed 0 bases and J 9 bases; nucleotides not matched to a gene: 7. The CDR3 has 15 residues. In germline, CDR1 is MNHEY, CDR2 SMNVEV (reference sequence). Original analysis: Estimated nucleated cell counts came from reference gene primer amplification. Sequenced by immunoSEQ multiplex PCR; TCRdb stores in-frame clones only, minus some. That table supplies the V and J calls and clone size; D and trimming were determined from the DNA. The table records under 250,000 clones, roughly 88% of them present only once.

The TCR comes from a woman in her forties who had been exposed to COVID-19. Sequenced input: PBMCs or T cells enriched from blood (not recorded which). The chain employs TRBV27 and TRBJ2-3; 9 nucleotides match TRBD2. CDR3 sequence reads: CASSLSVAGVATQYF. For the CDR3, the DNA is TGTGCCAGCAGTTTATCCGTAGCGGGAGTTGCGACGCAGTATTTT.